These 14 T cell receptor beta chains came from one sample sequenced in a study of blood T cell repertoires in COVID-19. Profiling relied on immunoSEQ multiplex PCR, and the TCRdb table lists in-frame clones only, not all of them. Counted here are about 70,000 clones, approximately 80% occurring once; the ten biggest clones make up about 16%. The sample taken for sequencing was peripheral blood. The receptors shown here come from a human donor in a cohort sampled during active COVID-19.

This clone has more than one count but fewer than ten. The CDR3 DNA reads as TGTGCCAGCAGTTACCCCGGGACTAGCGGGAGCAGGGAGCAGTTCTTC. Translated: CASSYPGTSGSREQFF. V usage is TRBV6-5 and J usage is TRBJ2-1; 14 bases match TRBD2. V gave up 2 bases and J gave up 10 bases; unmatched junction bases: 7. Germline-derived CDR1 and CDR2 are MNHEY and SVGAGI. The CDR3 is made up of 16 amino acids.

This clone was counted between two and nine times. DNA of the CDR3: TGTGCCAGTCGTGCCGCGCGTTCGGATTCACCCCTCCACTTT. Its translation: CASRAARSDSPLHF. The chain carries TRBV6-5 and TRBJ1-6; D remains ambiguous. The CDR3 runs 14 residues. The V end was cut by 9 bases, the J end by 8 bases, with 17 bases between. Germline CDR1 MNHEY, CDR2 SVGAGI.

The J gene is TRBJ2-3, the V gene TRBV2, with 10 bases identical to TRBD2. Germline V CDR1 and CDR2: SNHLY, FYNNEI. Unmatched junction bases numbered 9, after V lost 3 bases and J lost 3 bases. The length of the CDR3 is 17 residues. CDR3 amino acids: CASSEVPSGRTTDTQYF. Written as DNA, the CDR3 is TGTGCCAGCAGTGAGGTACCTAGCGGGAGAACGACAGATACGCAGTATTTT.

The chain employs TRBV6-4 and TRBJ1-1, with TRBD1 identical over 8 bases. This CDR3 has 14 residues. The germline V gene encodes CDR1 MRHNA and CDR2 SNTAGT. Trimming cost V 10 bases and J 3 bases; bases outside gene matches: 10. The CDR3 DNA follows: TGTGCCACCAGAAGGTTACAGGGGGACACTGAAGCTTTCTTT. This codes for CATRRLQGDTEAFF.

This chain uses TRBV27 with TRBJ2-7; 7 nucleotides line up with TRBD1. V dropped 0 bases and J dropped 3; count of bases not matched to a gene: 5. The CDR3 runs 15 residues. The germline V gene encodes CDR1 MNHEY and CDR2 SMNVEV (reference sequence). DNA for the CDR3: TGTGCCAGCAGTTTATCAAGACAGGGATTCTACGAGCAGTACTTC. Amino acids: CASSLSRQGFYEQYF.

This clone was recorded only once. J is TRBJ2-5 and V is TRBV18, with 9 bases identical to TRBD1. V trimming: 3 bases; J trimming: 4 bases; junction bases outside the gene matches: 3. Looked up from germline, CDR1 is KGHSH and CDR2 is LQKENI. There are 14 residues in the CDR3. The CDR3 DNA reads TGTGCCAGCTCACCTGACAGGGGGGGAGAGACCCAGTACTTC. The encoded protein is CASSPDRGGETQYF.

This rearrangement joins TRBV11-2 to TRBJ2-7; 9 positions agree with TRBD1. The CDR3 is made up of 14 amino acids. Germline V gene lookup returns CDR1 SGHAT and CDR2 FQNNGV. V was pared by 4 bases and J by 4 bases, with 5 bases of the junction left unmatched. The CDR3: CASSSTGGPYEQYF. The DNA of the CDR3 is TGTGCCAGCAGCTCGACAGGGGGGCCATACGAGCAGTACTTC.

V usage is TRBV10-3 and J usage is TRBJ2-2, with 8 bases identical to TRBD2. J was trimmed by 0 bases and V by 7 bases; bases with no gene match: 16. In germline, CDR1 is ENHRY, CDR2 SYGVKD. The CDR3 runs 19 residues. The CDR3 protein is CAITARGGGTATNTGELFF. The DNA for the CDR3 is TGTGCCATCACGGCCCGGGGGGGAGGTACCGCAACGAACACCGGGGAGCTGTTTTTT.

This chain connects TRBV3-1 (or the pseudogene TRBV3-2) to TRBJ1-2; tentative D call: TRBD1 (5 bases). Germline V gene lookup returns CDR1 LGHDT and CDR2 YNNKEL (reference sequence). This CDR3 has 15 residues. V was cut by 0 bases and J by 4 bases, with 12 bases left in between. This CDR3 reads CASSQEAGSAYGYTF. The CDR3 coding sequence is TGTGCCAGCAGCCAAGAGGCAGGGTCGGCCTATGGCTACACCTTC.

This chain joins TRBV6-1 and TRBJ1-5, with D possibly matching TRBD1 (5 bases). V gave up 1 base and J gave up 0 bases, with 13 bases separating them. The CDR3 covers 17 residues. The germline V gene has CDR1 MNHNS and CDR2 SASEGT. The CDR3 spells CASSEEFSGDSNQPQHF. DNA of the CDR3: TGTGCCAGCAGTGAAGAGTTTTCGGGGGATAGCAATCAGCCCCAGCATTTT.

The rearrangement uses TRBV21-1 and TRBJ2-7; TRBD2 reflects the table's D call only, with no check against the DNA. TRBV21-1 is marked as a pseudogene. CDR3 size: 15 residues. DNA for the CDR3: TGTGCCAGCAGCTCTCTAGCGGGAGTGCCCTACGAGCAGTACTTC. It yields the protein CASSSLAGVPYEQYF.

This chain joins TRBV29-1 and TRBJ1-2, with D unresolved. The CDR3 is 13 residues long. Trimming shortened V by 3 bases and J by 0 bases, and 8 bases separated the two germline ends. From germline, CDR1 is SQVTM and CDR2 ANQGSEA. CDR3 amino acids: CSVEGSTNYGYTF. The DNA of the CDR3 is TGCAGCGTTGAGGGGAGCACTAACTATGGCTACACCTTC.

This chain links TRBV7-2 with TRBJ2-7; 9 bases are a match to TRBD2. Trimming removed 4 bases from V and 3 bases from J; junction bases left unmatched: 7. Germline V gene lookup returns CDR1 SGHTA and CDR2 FQGNSA. This CDR3 is 15 amino acids long. CDR3 DNA: TGTGCCAGCAGCTGGACCGGGACTAGCTTCTACGAGCAGTACTTC. It translates to CASSWTGTSFYEQYF.

The J gene is TRBJ2-2, the V gene TRBV18; tentatively, D is TRBD1 (5 bases). Per germline, CDR1 KGHSH and CDR2 LQKENI. Trimming removed 2 bases from V and 6 bases from J, with 10 bases in between. This CDR3 is 14 amino acids long. In nucleotides, the CDR3 is TGTGCCAGCTCACCATTACAGGACGCCGGGGAGCTGTTTTTT. Translation: CASSPLQDAGELFF.